This TCR beta chain appears in the sequencing data of a study of radiation and T cells in renal cell carcinoma. This clone was observed a handful of times. Its specificity is not known. Points from the study as a whole: Irradiated tumors had higher TCR clonality than control tumors.

The treatment was: treatment-naive control, cytoreductive nephrectomy. The repertoire was sequenced with immunoSEQ multiplex PCR; TCRdb's copy has only in-frame clones and lacks some. The table records 13,000 to 15,000 clones, about 56% of them present only once. The V gene lost 4 bases and the J gene lost 4 bases, with 10 bases spanning the gap. Germline V gene lookup returns CDR1 PRHDT and CDR2 FYEKMQ (reference sequence). This CDR3 has 13 amino acids. The receptor was derived from a man aged 50 or older with renal cell carcinoma. Material: tumor tissue, obtained from a patient whose treatment was nephrectomy without radiotherapy. The J gene is TRBJ1-2, the V gene TRBV13, with a possible D match to TRBD1 (6 bases). CDR3 bases: TGTGCCAGCAGCTCCGGGACACCCTATGGCTACACCTTC. Amino acid sequence: CASSSGTPYGYTF. The variable domain in full, completed from reference TRBV13 and TRBJ1-2, reads AAGVIQSPRHLIKEKRETATLKCYPIPRHDTVYWYQQGPGQDPQFLISFYEKMQSDKGSIPDRFSAQQFSDYHSELNMSSLELGDSALYFCASSSGTPYGYTFGSGTRLTVV.